Presented here are 10 T cell receptor beta chains from one specimen sequenced in a study of T-cell reconstitution after alpha-beta-depleted transplantation in children. Unique molecular identifiers were used to barcode this TCRbeta library. TCRdb fed the PCR reads into MiXCR, producing one record per CDR3 protein. This table has about 610,000 distinct CDR3 sequences, 10% to 13% appearing once. The input for sequencing was PBMCs from the stem cell graft donor, taken from the stem cell graft. The receptors shown here come from a human donor who donated a stem cell graft to a child with acute myeloid leukemia.

This clonotype was detected a few times. V gene TRBV4-3 combines with J gene TRBJ1-5; possibly TRBD1 for D (5 bases). The ends were cut back, 1 base at V and 6 bases at J, with 7 bases in the middle. There are 13 residues in the CDR3. The germline CDR1 and CDR2 sequences are LGHNA and YSLEER. CDR3 protein: CASSQVGGQPQHF. Written as DNA, the CDR3 is TGCGCCAGCAGCCAAGTTGGGGGTCAGCCCCAGCATTTT.

The V call is TRBV5-1, the J call TRBJ1-4, with 9 bases aligning to TRBD1. The V segment lost 1 base and the J segment 7 bases; nucleotides outside the gene matches: 5. The CDR3 consists of 15 residues. Germline V gene data show CDR1 as SGHRS and CDR2 as YFSETQ. The CDR3 protein is CASSLTGGVSEKLFF. The CDR3 region has the DNA TGCGCCAGCAGCTTGACAGGGGGCGTAAGTGAAAAACTGTTTTTT.

In its sample, this clonotype was seen many times. This rearrangement joins TRBV29-1 to TRBJ2-3, with a tentative D call TRBD1 (6 bases). Trimming took off 6 bases at V and 2 bases at J, with 12 bases between the two ends. The CDR3 runs to 13 residues. Germline V CDR1 and CDR2: SQVTM, ANQGSEA. Here the CDR3 reads CSVAGASTDTQYF. The CDR3 DNA reads TGCAGCGTCGCAGGGGCCTCCACAGATACGCAGTATTTT.

The chain recombines TRBV27 with TRBJ2-5; no firm D call. Trimming removed 0 bases at V and 0 bases at J, with 5 bases between. CDR1 and CDR2 (germline): MNHEY, SMNVEV (reference sequence). CDR3 length equals 14 residues. CDR3 amino acids: CASSLSTNQETQYF. The CDR3 DNA reads as TGTGCCAGCAGTTTATCGACCAACCAAGAGACCCAGTACTTC.

This clonotype was recorded many times. In DNA form, the CDR3 reads TGTGCCAGCAGCTCCCTAGGGGCCTACGAGCAGTACTTC. This translates into CASSSLGAYEQYF. The chain joins TRBV7-9 to TRBJ2-7; the D gene is possibly TRBD1 (5 bases). CDR1 is SEHNR and CDR2 is FQNEAQ in the germline V gene (reference sequence). V was trimmed by 4 bases and J by 2 bases, leaving 9 bases between them. The CDR3 runs 13 residues. The full variable domain, rest sourced from reference TRBV7-9 and TRBJ2-7, is DTGVSQNPRHKITKRGQNVTFRCDPISEHNRLYWYRQTLGQGPEFLTYFQNEAQLEKSRLLSDRFSAERPKGSFSTLEIQRTEQGDSAMYLCASSSLGAYEQYFGPGTRLTVT.

The sample holds many counts of this clonotype. The chain couples TRBV5-4 to TRBJ2-7, with 11 nucleotides matching TRBD2. The CDR3 is 16 amino acids. Unmatched junction bases numbered 4, after V lost 1 base and J lost 1 base. The germline CDR1 and CDR2 sequences are SGHNT and YYREEE (reference sequence). The CDR3 spells CASSLPTSGSSYEQYF. The CDR3, as DNA: TGTGCCAGCAGCTTGCCCACTAGCGGGAGTTCCTACGAGCAGTACTTC.

This clonotype has more than one count but fewer than ten. The chain has TRBV6-5 and TRBJ2-1, with 7 bases matching TRBD1. The germline V gene encodes CDR1 MNHEY and CDR2 SVGAGI. V lost 6 bases, J lost 8 bases, and 13 bases stayed unmatched. This CDR3 is built from 15 residues. The CDR3: CASRPGTAGRDEQFF. Written as DNA, the CDR3 is TGTGCCAGCAGACCCGGGACAGCCGGCCGGGATGAGCAGTTCTTC.

This clonotype was observed at least ten times. CDR3 sequence (DNA): TGTGCCAGCAATGTTGACCGGGAGAAGGGAGACACTGAAGCTTTCTTT. Residues: CASNVDREKGDTEAFF. The chain uses TRBV6-1 and TRBJ1-1, with D uncertain. Germline CDR1 reads MNHNS; CDR2 reads SASEGT. This CDR3 is 16 amino acids long. The V end was cut by 7 bases, the J end by 3 bases, with 21 bases between.

This clonotype was picked up many times. The chain carries TRBV7-2 and TRBJ2-7; D may be TRBD2 (5 bases). Germline loops: CDR1 SGHTA, CDR2 FQGNSA. V was clipped by 0 bases and J by 6 bases, with 12 bases between them. This CDR3 has 14 amino acids. The DNA of the CDR3 is TGTGCCAGCAGCTTAGCTCCGCTAGGAGGCGAGCAGTACTTC. Translated: CASSLAPLGGEQYF.

About this clonotype itself: This clone may be a read error of a much larger clone one base away. The chain joins TRBV6-2 or TRBV6-3 to TRBJ2-2, with TRBD2 identical over 12 bases. The CDR3 consists of 14 residues. Germline V CDR1 and CDR2: MNHEY, SVGEGT. CDR3 loop: CAGSPSGRAGELFF. CDR3 nucleotide sequence: TGTGCCGGCAGTCCTAGCGGGAGGGCCGGGGAGCTGTTTTTT.